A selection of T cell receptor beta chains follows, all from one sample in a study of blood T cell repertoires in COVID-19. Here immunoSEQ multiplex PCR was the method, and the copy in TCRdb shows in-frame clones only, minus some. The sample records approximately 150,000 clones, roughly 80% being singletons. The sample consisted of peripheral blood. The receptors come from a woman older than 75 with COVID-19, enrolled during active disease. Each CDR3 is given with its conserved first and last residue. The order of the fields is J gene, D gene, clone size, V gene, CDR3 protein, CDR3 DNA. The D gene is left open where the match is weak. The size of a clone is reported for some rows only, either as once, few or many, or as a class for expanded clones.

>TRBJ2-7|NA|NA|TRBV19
CASRPRNSYEQYF
TGTGCCAGCCGCCCGCGGAACTCCTACGAGCAGTACTTC
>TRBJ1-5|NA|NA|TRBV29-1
CSVLDSLSNQPQHF
TGCAGCGTTTTAGACAGTTTAAGCAATCAGCCCCAGCATTTT
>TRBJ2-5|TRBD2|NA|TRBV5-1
CASSLGGLAGGAGLETQYF
TGCGCCAGCAGCTTGGGGGGACTAGCGGGAGGTGCCGGGTTGGAGACCCAGTACTTC
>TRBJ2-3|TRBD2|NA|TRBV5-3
CARSAAGAGGIPTHHTDTQYF
TGTGCCAGAAGCGCTGCCGGAGCGGGGGGGATCCCTACCCACCATACAGATACGCAGTATTTT
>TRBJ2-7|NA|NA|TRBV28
CASSTILRGNTYEQYF
TGTGCCAGCAGTACCATCCTCAGGGGAAATACCTACGAGCAGTACTTC
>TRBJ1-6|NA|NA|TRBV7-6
CASSLSGVPNSPLHF
TGTGCCAGCAGCTTGTCAGGGGTTCCCAATTCACCCCTCCACTTT
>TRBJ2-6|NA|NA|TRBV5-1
CASSLSSGANVLTF
TGCGCCAGCAGCTTATCGTCTGGGGCCAACGTCCTGACTTTC
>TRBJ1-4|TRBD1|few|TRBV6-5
CASRKTGGREKLFF
TGTGCCAGCAGGAAGACAGGGGGAAGGGAAAAACTGTTTTTT
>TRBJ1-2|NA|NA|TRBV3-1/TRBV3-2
CASSFYRDGYTF
TGTGCCAGCAGCTTCTACAGGGATGGCTACACCTTC
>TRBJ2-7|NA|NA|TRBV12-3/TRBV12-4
CASSLRGKQYF
TGTGCCAGCAGTTTACGGGGGAAGCAGTACTTC
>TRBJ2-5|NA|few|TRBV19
CASRTRGVSETQYF
TGTGCCAGTAGAACCAGGGGCGTTTCAGAGACCCAGTACTTC
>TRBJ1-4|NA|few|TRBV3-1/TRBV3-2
CASSKRQNEKLFF
TGTGCCAGCAGCAAACGACAGAATGAAAAACTGTTTTTT
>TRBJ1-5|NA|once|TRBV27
CASSLGQGQGQPQHF
TGTGCCAGCAGTTTAGGGCAGGGGCAGGGTCAGCCCCAGCATTTT
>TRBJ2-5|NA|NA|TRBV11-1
CASSRARETQYF
TGTGCCAGCAGCCGTGCCAGGGAGACCCAGTACTTC
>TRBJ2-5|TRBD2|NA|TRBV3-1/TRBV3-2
CASSARTSGRVGAETQYF
TGTGCCAGCAGCGCCCGGACTAGCGGGAGGGTCGGAGCGGAGACCCAGTACTTC
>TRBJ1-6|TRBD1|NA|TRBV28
CASSLTGASRPLHF
TGTGCCAGCAGTCTCACAGGGGCGTCGAGACCCCTCCACTTT
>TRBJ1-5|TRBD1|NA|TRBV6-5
CASSRQGNQPQHF
TGTGCCAGCAGCCGACAGGGAAATCAGCCCCAGCATTTT